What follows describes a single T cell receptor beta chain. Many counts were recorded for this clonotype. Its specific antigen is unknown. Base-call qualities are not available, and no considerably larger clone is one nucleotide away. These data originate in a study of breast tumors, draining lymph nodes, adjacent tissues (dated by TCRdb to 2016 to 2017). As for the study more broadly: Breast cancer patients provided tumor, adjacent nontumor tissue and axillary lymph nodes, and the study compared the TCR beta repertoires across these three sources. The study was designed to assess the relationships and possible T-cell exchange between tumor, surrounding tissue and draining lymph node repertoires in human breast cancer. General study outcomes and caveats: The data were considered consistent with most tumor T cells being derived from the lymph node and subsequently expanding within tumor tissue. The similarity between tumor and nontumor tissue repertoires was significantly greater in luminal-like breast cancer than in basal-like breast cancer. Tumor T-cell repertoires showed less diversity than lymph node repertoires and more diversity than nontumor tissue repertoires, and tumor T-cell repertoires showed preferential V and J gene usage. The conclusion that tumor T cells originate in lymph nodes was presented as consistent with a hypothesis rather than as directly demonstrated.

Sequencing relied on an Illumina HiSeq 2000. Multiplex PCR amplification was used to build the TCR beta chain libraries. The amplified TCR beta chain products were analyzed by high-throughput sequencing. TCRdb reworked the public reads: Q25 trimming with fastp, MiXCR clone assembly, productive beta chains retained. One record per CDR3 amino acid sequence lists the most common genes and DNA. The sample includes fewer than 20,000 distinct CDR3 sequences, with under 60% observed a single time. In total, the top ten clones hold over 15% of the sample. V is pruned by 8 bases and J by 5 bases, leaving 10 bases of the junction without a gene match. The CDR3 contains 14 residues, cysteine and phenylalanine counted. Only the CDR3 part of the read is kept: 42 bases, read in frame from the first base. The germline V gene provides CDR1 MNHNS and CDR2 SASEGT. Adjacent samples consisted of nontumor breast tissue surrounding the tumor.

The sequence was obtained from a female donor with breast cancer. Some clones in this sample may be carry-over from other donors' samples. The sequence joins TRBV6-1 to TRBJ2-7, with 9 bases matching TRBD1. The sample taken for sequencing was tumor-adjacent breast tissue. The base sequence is TGTGCCAGCTTCGCCCCGGGACAGGGTGACGAGCAGTACTTC. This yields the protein CASFAPGQGDEQYF.